The sequence of this TCR beta chain was determined in a study of T-cell reconstitution after alpha-beta-depleted transplantation in children. This clonotype was observed once. Deletions cut 4 bases from V and 2 bases from J, with 18 bases between. This CDR3 has 16 amino acids. The V gene's germline CDR1 is SGHVS and CDR2 FQNEAQ. Molecular barcoding with unique molecular identifiers was used for the TCRbeta library. MiXCR was run by TCRdb on the PCR reads, yielding one entry per CDR3 protein. Counted here are roughly 400,000 distinct CDR3 sequences, 20% occurring once; the ten biggest clones make up 3.8%.

The material sequenced was PBMCs from the stem cell graft donor, taken from the stem cell graft. The chain couples TRBV7-8 to TRBJ2-7; tentatively, D is TRBD2 (6 bases). The sequence came from a human donor who donated a stem cell graft to a child with acute myeloid leukemia. Here the CDR3 DNA reads TGTGCCAGCAGCTCCCCCCCCGGGAGTTGGACCTACGAGCAGTACTTC. Amino acid sequence: CASSSPPGSWTYEQYF.